This T cell receptor (beta chain) appears in the sequencing data of a study of T cell changes during pregnancy in multiple sclerosis. TCRdb's copy holds only in-frame clones and misses some; the assay was immunoSEQ multiplex PCR. Among tens of thousands of clones listed, approximately 90% were seen once. Per germline, CDR1 MGHRA and CDR2 YSYEKL. V lost 0 bases, J lost 6 bases, and 8 bases lay in between. This CDR3 has 14 residues. Here the sequenced sample was peripheral blood, taken in the third trimester of pregnancy. This chain uses TRBV4-1 with TRBJ2-2, with D uncertain. This sequence originates from a female donor in good health, enrolled as a control in a pregnancy study. This CDR3 is CASSQDDAAGELFF. In nucleotides, the CDR3 is TGCGCCAGCAGCCAAGACGACGCGGCCGGGGAGCTGTTTTTT.